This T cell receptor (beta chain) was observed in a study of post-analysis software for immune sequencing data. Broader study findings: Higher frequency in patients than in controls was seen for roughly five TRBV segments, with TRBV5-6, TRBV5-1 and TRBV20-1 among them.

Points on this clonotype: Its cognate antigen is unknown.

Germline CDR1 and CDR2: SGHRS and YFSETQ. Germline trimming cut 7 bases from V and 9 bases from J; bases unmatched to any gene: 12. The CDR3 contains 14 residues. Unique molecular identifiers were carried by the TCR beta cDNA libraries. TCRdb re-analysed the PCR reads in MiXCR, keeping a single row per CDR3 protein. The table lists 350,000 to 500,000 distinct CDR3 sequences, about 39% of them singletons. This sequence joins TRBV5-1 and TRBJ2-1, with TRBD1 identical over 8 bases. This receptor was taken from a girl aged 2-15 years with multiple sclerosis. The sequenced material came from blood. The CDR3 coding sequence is TGCGCCAGCCGAATGATGCAGGGGGCCTTTGAGCAGTTCTTC. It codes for CASRMMQGAFEQFF.